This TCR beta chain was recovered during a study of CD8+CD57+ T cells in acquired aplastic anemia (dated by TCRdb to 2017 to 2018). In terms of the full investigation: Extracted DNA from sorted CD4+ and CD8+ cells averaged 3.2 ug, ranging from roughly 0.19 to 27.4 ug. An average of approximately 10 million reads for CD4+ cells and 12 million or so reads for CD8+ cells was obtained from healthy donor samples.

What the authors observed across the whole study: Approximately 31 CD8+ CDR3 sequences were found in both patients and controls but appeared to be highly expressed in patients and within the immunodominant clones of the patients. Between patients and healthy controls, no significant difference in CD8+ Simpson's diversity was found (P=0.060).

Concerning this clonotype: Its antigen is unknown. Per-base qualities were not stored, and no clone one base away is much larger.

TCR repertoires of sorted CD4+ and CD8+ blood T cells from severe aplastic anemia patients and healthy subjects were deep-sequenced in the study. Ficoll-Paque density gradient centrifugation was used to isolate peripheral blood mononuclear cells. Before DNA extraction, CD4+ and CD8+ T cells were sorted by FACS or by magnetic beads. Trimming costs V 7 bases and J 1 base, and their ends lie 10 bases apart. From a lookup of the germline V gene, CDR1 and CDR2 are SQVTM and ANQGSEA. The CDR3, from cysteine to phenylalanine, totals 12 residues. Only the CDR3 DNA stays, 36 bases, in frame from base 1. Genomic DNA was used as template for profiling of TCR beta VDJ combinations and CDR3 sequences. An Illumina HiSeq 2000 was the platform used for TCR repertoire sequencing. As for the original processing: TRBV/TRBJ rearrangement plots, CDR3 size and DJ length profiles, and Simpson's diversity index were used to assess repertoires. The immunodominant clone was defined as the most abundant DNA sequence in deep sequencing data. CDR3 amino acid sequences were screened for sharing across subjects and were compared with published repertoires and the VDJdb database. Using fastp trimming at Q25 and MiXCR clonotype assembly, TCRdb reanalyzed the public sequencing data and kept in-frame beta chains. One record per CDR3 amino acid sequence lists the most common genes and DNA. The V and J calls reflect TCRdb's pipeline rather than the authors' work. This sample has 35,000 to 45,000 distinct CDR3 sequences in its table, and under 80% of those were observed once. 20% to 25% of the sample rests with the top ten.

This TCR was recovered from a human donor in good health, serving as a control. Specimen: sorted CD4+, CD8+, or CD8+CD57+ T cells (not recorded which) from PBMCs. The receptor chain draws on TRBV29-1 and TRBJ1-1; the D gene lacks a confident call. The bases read TGCAGCGGGAAAATGCAGAACACTGAAGCTTTCTTT. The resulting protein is CSGKMQNTEAFF.